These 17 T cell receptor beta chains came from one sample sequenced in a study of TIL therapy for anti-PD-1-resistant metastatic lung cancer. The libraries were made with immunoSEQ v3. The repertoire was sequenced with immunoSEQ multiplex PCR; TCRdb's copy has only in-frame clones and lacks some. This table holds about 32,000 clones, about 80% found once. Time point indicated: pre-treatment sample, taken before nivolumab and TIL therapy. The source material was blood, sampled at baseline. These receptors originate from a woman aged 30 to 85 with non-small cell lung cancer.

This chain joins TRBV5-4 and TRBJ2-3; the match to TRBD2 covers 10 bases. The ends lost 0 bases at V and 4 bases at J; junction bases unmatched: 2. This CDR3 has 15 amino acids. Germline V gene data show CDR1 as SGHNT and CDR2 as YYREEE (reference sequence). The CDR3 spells CASSLEGLAADTQYF. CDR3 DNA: TGTGCCAGCAGCTTGGAAGGACTAGCGGCAGATACGCAGTATTTT.

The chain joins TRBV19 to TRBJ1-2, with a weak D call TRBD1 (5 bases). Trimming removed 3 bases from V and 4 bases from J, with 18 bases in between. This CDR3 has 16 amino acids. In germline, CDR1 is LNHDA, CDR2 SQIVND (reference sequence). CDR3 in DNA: TGTGCCAGTAGTATTCCCGGGGCCGGCATAGCCTATGGCTACACCTTC. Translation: CASSIPGAGIAYGYTF.

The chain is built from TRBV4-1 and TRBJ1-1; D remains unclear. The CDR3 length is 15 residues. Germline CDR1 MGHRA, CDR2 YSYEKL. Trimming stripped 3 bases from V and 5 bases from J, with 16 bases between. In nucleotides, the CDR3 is TGCGCCAGCAGCCAGCTCCGCGAAGCCAAGACTGAAGCTTTCTTT. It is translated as CASSQLREAKTEAFF.

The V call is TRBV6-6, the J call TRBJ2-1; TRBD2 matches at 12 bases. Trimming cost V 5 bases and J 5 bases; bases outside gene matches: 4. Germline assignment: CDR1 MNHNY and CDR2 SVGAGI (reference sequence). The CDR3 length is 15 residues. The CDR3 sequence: CASSLRLAGDNEQFF. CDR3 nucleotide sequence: TGTGCCAGCAGTCTGAGACTAGCGGGGGACAATGAGCAGTTCTTC.

The CDR3 here is CASSVAGGRTDTQYF. Here the CDR3 DNA reads TGTGCCAGCAGCGTAGCTGGGGGAAGGACAGATACGCAGTATTTT. The chain has TRBV9 and TRBJ2-3, with D possibly called TRBD1 or TRBD2 (5 bases each). V lost 0 bases, J lost 3 bases, and 11 bases lay in between. This CDR3 comprises 15 residues. Germline lookup yields CDR1 SGDLS and CDR2 YYNGEE.

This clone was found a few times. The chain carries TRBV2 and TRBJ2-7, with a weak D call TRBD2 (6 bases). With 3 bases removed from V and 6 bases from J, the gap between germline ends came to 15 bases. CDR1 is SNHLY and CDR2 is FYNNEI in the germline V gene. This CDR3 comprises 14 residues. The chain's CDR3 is CASSETAGGSEQYF. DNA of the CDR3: TGTGCCAGCAGTGAGACAGCGGGTGGGTCCGAGCAGTACTTC.

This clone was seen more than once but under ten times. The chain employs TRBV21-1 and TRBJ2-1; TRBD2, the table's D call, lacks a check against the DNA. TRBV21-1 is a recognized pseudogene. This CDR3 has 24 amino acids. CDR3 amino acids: CASSKTPRDRGEPGLAGRYNEQFF. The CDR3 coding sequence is TGTGCCAGCAGCAAAACGCCACGGGACAGGGGAGAACCGGGACTAGCGGGAAGGTACAATGAGCAGTTCTTC.

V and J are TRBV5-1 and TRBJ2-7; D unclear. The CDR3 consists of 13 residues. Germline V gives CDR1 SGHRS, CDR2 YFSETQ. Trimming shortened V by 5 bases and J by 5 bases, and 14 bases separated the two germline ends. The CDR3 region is CASRSSETNEQYF. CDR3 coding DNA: TGCGCCAGCAGGTCGAGTGAGACCAACGAGCAGTACTTC.

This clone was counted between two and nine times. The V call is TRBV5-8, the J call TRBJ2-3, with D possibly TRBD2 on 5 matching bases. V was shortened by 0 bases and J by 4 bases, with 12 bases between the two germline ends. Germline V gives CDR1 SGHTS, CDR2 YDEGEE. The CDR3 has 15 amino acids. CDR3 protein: CASSLGTGLADTQYF. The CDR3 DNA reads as TGTGCCAGCAGCTTGGGTACGGGATTGGCAGATACGCAGTATTTT.

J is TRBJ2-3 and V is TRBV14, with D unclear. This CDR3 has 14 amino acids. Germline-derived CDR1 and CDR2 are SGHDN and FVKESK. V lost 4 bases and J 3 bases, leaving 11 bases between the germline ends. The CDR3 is CASSLRVVTDTQYF. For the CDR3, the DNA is TGTGCCAGCAGCCTGCGCGTGGTGACAGATACGCAGTATTTT. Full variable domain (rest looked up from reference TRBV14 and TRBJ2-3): EAGVTQFPSHSVIEKGQTVTLRCDPISGHDNLYWYRRVMGKEIKFLLHFVKESKQDESGMPNNRFLAERTGGTYSTLKVQPAELEDSGVYFCASSLRVVTDTQYFGPGTRLTVL.

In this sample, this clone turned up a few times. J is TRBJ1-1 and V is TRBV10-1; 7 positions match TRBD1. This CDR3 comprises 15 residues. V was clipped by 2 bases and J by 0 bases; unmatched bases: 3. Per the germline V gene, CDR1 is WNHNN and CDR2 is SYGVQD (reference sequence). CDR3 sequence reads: CASSEPGQMNTEAFF. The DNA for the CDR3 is TGCGCCAGCAGTGAGCCGGGACAGATGAACACTGAAGCTTTCTTT.

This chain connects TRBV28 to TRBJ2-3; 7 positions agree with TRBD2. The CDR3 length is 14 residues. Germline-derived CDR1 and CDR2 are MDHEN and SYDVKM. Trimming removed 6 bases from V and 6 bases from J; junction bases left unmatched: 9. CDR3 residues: CASRAGSVGDTQYF. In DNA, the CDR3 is TGTGCCAGCAGAGCGGGATCGGTGGGGGATACGCAGTATTTT.

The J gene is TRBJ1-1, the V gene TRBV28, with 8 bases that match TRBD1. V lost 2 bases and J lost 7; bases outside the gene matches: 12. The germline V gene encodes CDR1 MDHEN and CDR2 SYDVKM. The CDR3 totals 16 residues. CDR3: CASSLGRSGGSYEAFF. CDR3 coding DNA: TGTGCCAGCAGTTTAGGGAGATCAGGGGGCTCCTATGAAGCTTTCTTT.

The CDR3 is CASSKQDRAGNTIYF. CDR3 coding DNA: TGTGCCAGCAGCAAACAGGACAGGGCCGGAAACACCATATATTTT. The chain has TRBV11-2 and TRBJ1-3, with 8 bases fitting TRBD1. This CDR3 contains 15 residues. CDR1 is SGHAT, CDR2 FQNNGV, per germline. The V segment lost 5 bases and the J segment 4 bases; nucleotides outside the gene matches: 7.

CDR3 residues: CASSVQETQYF. Written as DNA, the CDR3 is TGTGCCAGCAGTGTCCAAGAGACCCAGTACTTC. The chain couples TRBV6-5 to TRBJ2-5, with D hard to call. V was trimmed by 5 bases and J by 1 base, leaving 2 bases between them. CDR1 MNHEY and CDR2 SVGAGI come from the germline V gene. The CDR3 runs 11 residues.

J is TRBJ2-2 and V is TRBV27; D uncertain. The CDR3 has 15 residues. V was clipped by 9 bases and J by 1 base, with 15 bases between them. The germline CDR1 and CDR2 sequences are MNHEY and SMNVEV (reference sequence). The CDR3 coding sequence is TGTGCCAGTCGCCAGGTGGACCGGAACACCGGGGAGCTGTTTTTT. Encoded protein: CASRQVDRNTGELFF.

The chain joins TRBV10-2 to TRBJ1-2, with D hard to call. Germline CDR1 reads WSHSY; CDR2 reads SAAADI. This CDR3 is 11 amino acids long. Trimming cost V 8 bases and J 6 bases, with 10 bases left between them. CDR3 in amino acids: CASGDPDGYTF. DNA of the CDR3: TGCGCCAGCGGAGACCCCGATGGCTACACCTTC.